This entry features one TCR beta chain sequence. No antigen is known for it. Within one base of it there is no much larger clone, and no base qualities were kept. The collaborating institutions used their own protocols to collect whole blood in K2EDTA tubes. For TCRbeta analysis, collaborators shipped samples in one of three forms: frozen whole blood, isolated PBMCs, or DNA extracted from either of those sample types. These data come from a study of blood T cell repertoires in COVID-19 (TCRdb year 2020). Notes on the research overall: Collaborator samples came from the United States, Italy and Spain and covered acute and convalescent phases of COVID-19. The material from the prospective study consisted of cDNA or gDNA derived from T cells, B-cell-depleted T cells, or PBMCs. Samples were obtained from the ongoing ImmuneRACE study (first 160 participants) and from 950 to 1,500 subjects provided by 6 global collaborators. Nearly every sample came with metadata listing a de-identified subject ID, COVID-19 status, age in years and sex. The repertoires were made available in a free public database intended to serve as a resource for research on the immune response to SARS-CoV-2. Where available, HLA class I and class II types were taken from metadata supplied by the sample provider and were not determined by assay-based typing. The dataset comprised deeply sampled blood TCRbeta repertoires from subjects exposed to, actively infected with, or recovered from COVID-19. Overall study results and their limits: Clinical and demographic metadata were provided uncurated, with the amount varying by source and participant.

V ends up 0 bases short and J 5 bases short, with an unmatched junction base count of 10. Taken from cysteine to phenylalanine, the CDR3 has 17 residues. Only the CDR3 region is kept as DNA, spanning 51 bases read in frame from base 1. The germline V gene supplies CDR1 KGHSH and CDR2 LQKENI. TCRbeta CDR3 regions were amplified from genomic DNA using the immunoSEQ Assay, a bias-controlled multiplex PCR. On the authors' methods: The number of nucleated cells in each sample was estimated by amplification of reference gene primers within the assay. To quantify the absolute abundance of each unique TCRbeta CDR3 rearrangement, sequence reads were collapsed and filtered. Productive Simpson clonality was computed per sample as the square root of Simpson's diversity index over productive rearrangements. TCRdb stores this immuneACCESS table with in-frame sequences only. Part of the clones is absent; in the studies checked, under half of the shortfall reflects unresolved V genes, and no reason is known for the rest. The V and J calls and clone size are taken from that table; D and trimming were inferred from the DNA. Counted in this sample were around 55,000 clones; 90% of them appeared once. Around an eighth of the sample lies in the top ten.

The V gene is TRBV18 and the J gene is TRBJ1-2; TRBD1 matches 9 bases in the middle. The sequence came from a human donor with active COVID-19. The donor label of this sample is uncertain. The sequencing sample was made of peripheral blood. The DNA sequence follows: TGTGCCAGCTCACCACCCCTACAGGGGGCGCGTCGGTATGGCTACACCTTC. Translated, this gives CASSPPLQGARRYGYTF. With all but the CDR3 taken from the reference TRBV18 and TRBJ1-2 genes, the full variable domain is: NAGVMQNPRHLVRRRGQEARLRCSPMKGHSHVYWYRQLPEEGLKFMVYLQKENIIDESGMPKERFSAEFPKEGPSILRIQQVVRGDSAAYFCASSPPLQGARRYGYTFGSGTRLTVV.